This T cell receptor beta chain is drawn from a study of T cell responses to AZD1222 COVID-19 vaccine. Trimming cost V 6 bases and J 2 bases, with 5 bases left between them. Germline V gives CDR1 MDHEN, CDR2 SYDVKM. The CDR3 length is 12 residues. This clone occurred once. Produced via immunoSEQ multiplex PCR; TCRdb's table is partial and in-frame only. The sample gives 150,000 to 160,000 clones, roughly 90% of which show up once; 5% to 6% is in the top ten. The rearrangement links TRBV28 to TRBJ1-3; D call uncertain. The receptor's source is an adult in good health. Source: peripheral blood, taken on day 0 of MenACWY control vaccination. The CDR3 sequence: CASSQPGNTIYF. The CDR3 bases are TGTGCCAGCAGCCAGCCTGGAAACACCATATATTTT.